What follows are 19 T cell receptor beta chains derived from one specimen sequenced in a study of OX40 agonist ivuxolimab in advanced cancers. Assay used: immunoSEQ multiplex PCR; TCRdb lists only in-frame clones, some missing. The sample has about 120,000 clones; roughly 93% are singletons. The sample here was CD4+ or CD8+ T cells sorted from blood, taken in a trial of the OX40 agonist ivuxolimab. The origin of the receptors is an adult with an advanced solid tumor such as melanoma, head and neck, liver or kidney cancer.

The chain is built from TRBV10-3 and TRBJ1-5; D remains unclear. V was clipped by 2 bases and J by 0 bases, with 5 bases between them. The CDR3 is made up of 14 amino acids. Germline lookup yields CDR1 ENHRY and CDR2 SYGVKD. The CDR3 loop reads CAISEGVSNQPQHF. The CDR3 coding sequence is TGTGCCATCAGTGAGGGGGTTAGCAATCAGCCCCAGCATTTT.

This clone showed up just once. This chain links TRBV6-8 with TRBJ2-2, with D uncertain. Trimming cost V 6 bases and J 4 bases, with 21 bases left between them. The CDR3 extends over 17 amino acids. CDR1 and CDR2 from the germline V gene are MNHGY and SAAAGT. In DNA form, the CDR3 reads TGTGCCAGCAGCCCCGACTGGAACCTGCTCCTCACCGGGGAGCTGTTTTTT. As protein: CASSPDWNLLLTGELFF.

The chain links TRBV7-2 to TRBJ2-1, with TRBD2 matching over 7 bases. V dropped 5 bases and J dropped 4; count of bases not matched to a gene: 8. CDR3 length: 15 residues. The germline V gene encodes CDR1 SGHTA and CDR2 FQGNSA. The CDR3 loop is CASSRGPSGYNEQFF. For the CDR3, the DNA is TGTGCCAGCAGCCGTGGGCCTAGCGGATACAATGAGCAGTTCTTC.

This chain links TRBV28 with TRBJ1-2; D not certain. There are 13 residues in the CDR3. The ends were cut back, 4 bases at V and 3 bases at J, with 9 bases in the middle. Germline CDR1 is MDHEN and CDR2 is SYDVKM. CDR3 residues: CASSSSDHYGYTF. The CDR3 bases are TGTGCCAGCAGTTCTTCCGACCACTATGGCTACACCTTC.

V usage is TRBV2 and J usage is TRBJ2-6, with 10 positions matching TRBD2. CDR3 length: 18 residues. Germline loops: CDR1 SNHLY, CDR2 FYNNEI. After removal of 6 bases from V and 4 bases from J, the junction contained 12 bases not matched to a gene. CDR3 protein: CASSQSGRASTGANVLTF. The CDR3, as DNA: TGTGCCAGCAGCCAGAGCGGGAGGGCCTCTACGGGGGCCAACGTCCTGACTTTC.

The chain has TRBV19 and TRBJ1-2, with D hard to call. V gave up 3 bases and J gave up 0 bases, with 8 bases separating them. Germline loops: CDR1 LNHDA, CDR2 SQIVND (reference sequence). The CDR3 is 14 amino acids. CDR3 DNA sequence: TGTGCCAGTAGTATTAGCGCGGCTAACTATGGCTACACCTTC. It yields the protein CASSISAANYGYTF.

The chain combines TRBV28 with TRBJ1-6; no reliable D call. This CDR3 has 15 amino acids. CDR1 and CDR2 (germline): MDHEN, SYDVKM. Trimming left V 8 bases short and J 4 bases short, with 15 bases between. CDR3 DNA: TGTGCCAGCCTACTACAGCTGGGTTATAATTCACCCCTCCACTTT. This translates into CASLLQLGYNSPLHF. The entire variable domain, with the rest obtained from reference TRBV28 and TRBJ1-6, is as follows: DVKVTQSSRYLVKRTGEKVFLECVQDMDHENMFWYRQDPGLGLRLIYFSYDVKMKEKGDIPEGYSVSREKKERFSLILESASTNQTSMYLCASLLQLGYNSPLHFGNGTRLTVT.

J is TRBJ2-3 and V is TRBV5-6, with TRBD2 as a possible D gene (5 bases). The germline V and J ends were trimmed by 2 bases and 0 bases, with 10 bases remaining between them. Germline assignment: CDR1 SGHDT and CDR2 YYEEEE. The CDR3 spans 15 residues. DNA for the CDR3: TGTGCCAGCAGCTTCATAGGACTCAGCACAGATACGCAGTATTTT. Translation gives CASSFIGLSTDTQYF. Based on the CDR3 plus reference TRBV5-6 and TRBJ2-3, the full variable domain is DAGVTQSPTHLIKTRGQQVTLRCSPKSGHDTVSWYQQALGQGPQFIFQYYEEEERQRGNFPDRFSGHQFPNYSSELNVNALLLGDSALYLCASSFIGLSTDTQYFGPGTRLTVL.

J is TRBJ1-3 and V is TRBV27; D possibly corresponds to TRBD1 (5 bases). The CDR3 is 16 amino acids. The V and J ends lost 6 bases and 0 bases respectively, with 15 bases between them. CDR1 MNHEY and CDR2 SMNVEV come from the germline V gene (reference sequence). DNA of the CDR3: TGTGCCAGCAGCCCGGGGGGTTCCGGCTCTGGAAACACCATATATTTT. Its protein is CASSPGGSGSGNTIYF.

In this sample, this clone turned up once. The gene calls are TRBV28 and TRBJ2-1; D is uncertain. V lost 8 bases and J 4 bases, leaving 15 bases between the germline ends. The CDR3 is 14 amino acids. Germline V CDR1 and CDR2: MDHEN, SYDVKM. Here the CDR3 reads CASYGSTNYNEQFF. The CDR3 coding sequence is TGTGCCAGCTACGGAAGTACCAATTACAATGAGCAGTTCTTC.

This clone occurred once. V gene TRBV11-2 combines with J gene TRBJ2-4, with TRBD2 matching 9 bases. Losses at the gene ends were 0 bases for V and 3 bases for J; bases not matched to a gene: 15. There are 20 residues in the CDR3. CDR1 and CDR2 (germline): SGHAT, FQNNGV. In DNA form, the CDR3 reads TGTGCCAGCAGCTTAGAGGGAGGGACTAGCTGGGGGTATAGCAAAAACATTCAGTACTTC. This codes for CASSLEGGTSWGYSKNIQYF.

The chain links TRBV4-2 to TRBJ1-1; 12 bases match TRBD1. The V gene end was trimmed by 1 base and the J gene end by 4 bases; junction bases not matched to a gene: 7. This CDR3 has 17 residues. Germline CDR1 LGHNA, CDR2 YNFKEQ. The CDR3 reads CASSQVPGQGASTEAFF. As DNA, the CDR3 is TGTGCCAGCAGCCAAGTCCCGGGACAGGGGGCGAGCACTGAAGCTTTCTTT.

In DNA, the CDR3 is TGTGCCAGCAGGCCCCAGGGGGGTAGTCAGCCCCAGCATTTT. This translates into CASRPQGGSQPQHF. The V and J genes are TRBV28 and TRBJ1-5, with TRBD1 matching over 7 bases. This CDR3 is built from 14 residues. Germline V gives CDR1 MDHEN, CDR2 SYDVKM. Trimming took 6 bases from V and 6 from J; bases not matched to a gene: 8.

The V gene is TRBV19, the J gene TRBJ2-5; 10 nucleotides align to TRBD2. The V gene's germline CDR1 is LNHDA and CDR2 SQIVND (reference sequence). There are 15 residues in the CDR3. With V trimmed by 4 bases and J by 4 bases, 6 bases remained unmatched. DNA of the CDR3: TGTGCCAGTAGTAAACGAGCGGGGGGGCGAGAGACCCAGTACTTC. It is translated as CASSKRAGGRETQYF.

The chain recombines TRBV5-1 with TRBJ2-1, with 10 bases fitting TRBD1. Germline lookup yields CDR1 SGHRS and CDR2 YFSETQ. The CDR3 contains 16 residues. Losses at the gene ends were 0 bases for V and 5 bases for J; bases not matched to a gene: 5. The CDR3 loop is CASSLVGGQGNNEQFF. The DNA of the CDR3 is TGCGCCAGCAGCTTGGTAGGGGGACAGGGGAACAATGAGCAGTTCTTC. Based on the CDR3 plus reference TRBV5-1 and TRBJ2-1, the full variable domain is KAGVTQTPRYLIKTRGQQVTLSCSPISGHRSVSWYQQTPGQGLQFLFEYFSETQRNKGNFPGRFSGRQFSNSRSEMNVSTLELGDSALYLCASSLVGGQGNNEQFFGPGTRLTVL.

This chain joins TRBV11-2 and TRBJ1-1; no reliable D call. The length of the CDR3 is 12 residues. Germline lookup yields CDR1 SGHAT and CDR2 FQNNGV. Trimming shortened V by 5 bases and J by 4 bases, and 8 bases separated the two germline ends. In nucleotides, the CDR3 is TGTGCCAGCAGCGCCACGGGCACTGAAGCTTTCTTT. Its protein is CASSATGTEAFF.

A few counts support this clone. The chain links TRBV30 to TRBJ1-1; 8 nucleotides match TRBD1. The germline gives CDR1 GTSNPN, CDR2 SVGIG (reference sequence). CDR3 size: 14 residues. Trimming cost V 7 bases and J 3 bases; bases outside gene matches: 10. In DNA form, the CDR3 reads TGTGCCTACCGGAAGACAGGGGTTTACACTGAAGCTTTCTTT. Its protein product is CAYRKTGVYTEAFF. Drawing the rest from reference TRBV30 and TRBJ1-1, the complete variable domain is SQTIHQWPATLVQPVGSPLSLECTVEGTSNPNLYWYRQAAGRGLQLLFYSVGIGQISSEVPQNLSASRPQDRQFILSSKKLLLSDSGFYLCAYRKTGVYTEAFFGQGTRLTVV.

The chain recombines TRBV28 with TRBJ2-5; 8 nucleotides align to TRBD2. V lost 2 bases to trimming and J lost 3 bases; unmatched junction nucleotides: 8. Looked up from germline, CDR1 is MDHEN and CDR2 is SYDVKM. The length of the CDR3 is 16 residues. The CDR3 here is CASSLRAGGPEETQYF. The CDR3 DNA reads as TGTGCCAGCAGTTTAAGGGCGGGGGGCCCGGAAGAGACCCAGTACTTC.

The V call is TRBV14, the J call TRBJ2-3; no clear D. Germline CDR1 and CDR2: SGHDN and FVKESK. V was shortened by 6 bases and J by 3 bases, with 4 bases between the two germline ends. This CDR3 comprises 11 residues. The CDR3: CASSHTDTQYF. In DNA, the CDR3 is TGTGCCAGCAGTCATACAGATACGCAGTATTTT.